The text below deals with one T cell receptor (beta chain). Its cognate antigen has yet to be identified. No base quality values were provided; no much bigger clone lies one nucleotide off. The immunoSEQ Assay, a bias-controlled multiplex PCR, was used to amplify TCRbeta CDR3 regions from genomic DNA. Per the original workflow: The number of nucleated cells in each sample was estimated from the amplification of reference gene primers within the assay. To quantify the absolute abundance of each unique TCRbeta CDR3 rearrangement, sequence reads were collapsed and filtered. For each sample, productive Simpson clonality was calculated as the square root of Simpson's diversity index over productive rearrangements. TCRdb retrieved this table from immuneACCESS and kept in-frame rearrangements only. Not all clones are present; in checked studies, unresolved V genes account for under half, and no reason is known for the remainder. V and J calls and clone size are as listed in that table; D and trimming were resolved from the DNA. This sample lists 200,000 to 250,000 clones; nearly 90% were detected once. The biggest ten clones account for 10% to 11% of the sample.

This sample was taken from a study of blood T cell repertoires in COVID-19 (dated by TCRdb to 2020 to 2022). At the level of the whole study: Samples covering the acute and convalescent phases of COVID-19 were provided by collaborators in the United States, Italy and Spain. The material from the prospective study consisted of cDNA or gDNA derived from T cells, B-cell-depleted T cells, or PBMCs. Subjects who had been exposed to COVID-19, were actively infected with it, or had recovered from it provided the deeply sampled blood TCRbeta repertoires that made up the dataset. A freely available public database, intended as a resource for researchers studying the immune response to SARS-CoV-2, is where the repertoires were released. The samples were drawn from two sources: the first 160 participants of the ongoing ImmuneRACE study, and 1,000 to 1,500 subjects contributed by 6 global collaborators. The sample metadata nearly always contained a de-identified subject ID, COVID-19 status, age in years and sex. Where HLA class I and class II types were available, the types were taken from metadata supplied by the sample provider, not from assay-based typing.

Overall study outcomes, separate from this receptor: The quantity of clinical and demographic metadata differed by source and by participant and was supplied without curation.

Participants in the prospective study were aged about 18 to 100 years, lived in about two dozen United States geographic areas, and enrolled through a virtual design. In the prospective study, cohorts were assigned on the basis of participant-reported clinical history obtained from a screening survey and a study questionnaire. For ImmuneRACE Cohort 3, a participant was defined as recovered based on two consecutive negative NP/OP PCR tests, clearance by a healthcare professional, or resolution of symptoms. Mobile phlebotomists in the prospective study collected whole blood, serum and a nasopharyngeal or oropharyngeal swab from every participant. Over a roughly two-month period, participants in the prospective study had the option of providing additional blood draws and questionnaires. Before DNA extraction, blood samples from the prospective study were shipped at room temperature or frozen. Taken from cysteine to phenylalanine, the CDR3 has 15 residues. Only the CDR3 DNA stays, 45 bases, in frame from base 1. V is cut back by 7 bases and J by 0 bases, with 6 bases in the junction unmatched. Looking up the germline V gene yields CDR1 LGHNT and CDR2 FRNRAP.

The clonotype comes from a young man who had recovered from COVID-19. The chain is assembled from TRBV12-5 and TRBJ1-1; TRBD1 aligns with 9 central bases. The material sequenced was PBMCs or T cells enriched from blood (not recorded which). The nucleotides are TGTGCTAGTGACCCAACAGGGGGCGTGAACACTGAAGCTTTCTTT. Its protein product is CASDPTGGVNTEAFF.